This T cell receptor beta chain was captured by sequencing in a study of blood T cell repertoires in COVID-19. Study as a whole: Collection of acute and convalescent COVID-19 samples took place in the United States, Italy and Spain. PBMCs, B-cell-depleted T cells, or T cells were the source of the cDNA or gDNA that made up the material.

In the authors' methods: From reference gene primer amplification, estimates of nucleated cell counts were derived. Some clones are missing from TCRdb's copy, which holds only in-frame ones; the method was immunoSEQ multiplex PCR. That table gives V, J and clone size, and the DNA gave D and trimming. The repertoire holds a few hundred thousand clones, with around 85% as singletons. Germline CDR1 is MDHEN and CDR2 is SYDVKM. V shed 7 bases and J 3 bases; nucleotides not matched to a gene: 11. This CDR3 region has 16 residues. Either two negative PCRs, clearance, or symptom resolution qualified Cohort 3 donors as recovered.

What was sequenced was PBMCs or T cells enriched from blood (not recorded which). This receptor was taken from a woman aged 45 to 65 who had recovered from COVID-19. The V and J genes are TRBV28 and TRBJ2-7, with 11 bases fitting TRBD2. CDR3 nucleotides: TGTGCCAGCACCATACCCGGGACTAGCGGTTACTACGAGCAGTACTTC. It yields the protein CASTIPGTSGYYEQYF. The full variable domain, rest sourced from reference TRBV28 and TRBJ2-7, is DVKVTQSSRYLVKRTGEKVFLECVQDMDHENMFWYRQDPGLGLRLIYFSYDVKMKEKGDIPEGYSVSREKKERFSLILESASTNQTSMYLCASTIPGTSGYYEQYFGPGTRLTVT.